These 30 T cell receptor beta chains share one sample of origin, sequenced in a study of chemoradiotherapy in HPV16-positive cancers. Profiling relied on immunoSEQ multiplex PCR, and the TCRdb table lists in-frame clones only, not all of them. This sample has about 17,000 clones, with more than 90% found just once. Material: blood, obtained from a patient who underwent chemoradiotherapy. These receptors originate from a human donor with HPV-associated anogenital cancer.

The chain combines TRBV4-1 with TRBJ1-3; D call uncertain. The V gene lost 3 bases and the J gene lost 1 base, with 16 bases spanning the gap. The CDR3 covers 17 residues. Germline V CDR1 and CDR2: MGHRA, YSYEKL. Here the CDR3 DNA reads TGCGCCAGCAGCCAGCTCGCGGGCCCCGGGTCTGGAAACACCATATATTTT. Translation: CASSQLAGPGSGNTIYF.

The V call is TRBV6-6, the J call TRBJ1-1, with TRBD1 matching 8 bases. CDR3 length: 15 residues. Germline lookup yields CDR1 MNHNY and CDR2 SVGAGI (reference sequence). With V trimmed by 5 bases and J by 3 bases, 8 bases remained unmatched. The CDR3 DNA follows: TGTGCCAGCAGTCCTCAGGGGGCTGTGGACACTGAAGCTTTCTTT. This translates into CASSPQGAVDTEAFF.

This clone has just one count. The rearrangement links TRBV30 to TRBJ2-6; the D is unclear. Trimming took off 0 bases at V and 1 base at J, with 7 bases between the two ends. The length of the CDR3 is 15 residues. CDR1 GTSNPN and CDR2 SVGIG come from the germline V gene (reference sequence). In DNA, the CDR3 is TGTGCCTGGAGTGTATATGGATCTGGGGCCAACGTCCTGACTTTC. Translation: CAWSVYGSGANVLTF.

This chain connects TRBV18 to TRBJ1-1; weak D call: TRBD1 (6 bases). The CDR3 is made up of 16 amino acids. Between the trimmed V and J ends, which lost 2 bases and 3 bases, there was a span of 16 bases. CDR1 and CDR2 (germline): KGHSH, LQKENI. CDR3 sequence (DNA): TGTGCCAGCTCACCAATCAGATTAGGGGGGGACACTGAAGCTTTCTTT. Its protein product is CASSPIRLGGDTEAFF.

This clone has a single count. The V call is TRBV9, the J call TRBJ2-2, with D uncertain. CDR3 length equals 15 residues. Germline CDR1 reads SGDLS; CDR2 reads YYNGEE. Trimming removed 3 bases from V and 2 bases from J, with 11 bases in between. The CDR3 protein is CASSGSSYNTGELFF. As DNA, the CDR3 is TGTGCCAGCAGCGGATCGAGCTATAACACCGGGGAGCTGTTTTTT.

This clone was seen a single time. The chain uses TRBV6-5 and TRBJ1-2, with 8 bases fitting TRBD1. CDR3 length: 14 residues. The junction had 8 bases not matched to a gene; V was cut back by 5 bases and J by 6 bases. CDR1 and CDR2 (germline): MNHEY, SVGAGI. CDR3 coding DNA: TGTGCCAGCAGTCTCCGGACAGGGTTCGATGGCTACACCTTC. Protein sequence: CASSLRTGFDGYTF.

V usage is TRBV19 and J usage is TRBJ1-5, with D unresolved. Germline loops: CDR1 LNHDA, CDR2 SQIVND (reference sequence). V was clipped by 3 bases and J by 0 bases, with 12 bases between them. The CDR3 contains 16 residues. In DNA form, the CDR3 reads TGTGCCAGTAGTATTCGGGCTGGGAATAGCAATCAGCCCCAGCATTTT. This encodes CASSIRAGNSNQPQHF.

This clone was seen just once. The CDR3, as DNA: TGCGCCAGCAGCAGGGAACCGGGGGGGGATACGCAGTATTTT. Protein product: CASSREPGGDTQYF. The chain couples TRBV5-1 to TRBJ2-3, with TRBD2 matching 8 bases. Per germline, CDR1 SGHRS and CDR2 YFSETQ. This CDR3 is built from 14 residues. With V trimmed by 4 bases and J by 6 bases, 7 bases remained unmatched.

V and J are TRBV7-2 and TRBJ2-5; a possible D gene is TRBD1 (5 bases). The CDR3 covers 14 residues. Trimming left V 4 bases short and J 4 bases short, with 13 bases between. Germline lookup yields CDR1 SGHTA and CDR2 FQGNSA. The CDR3 coding sequence is TGTGCCAGCAGCTCCCTTAGGGGTGGAGAGACCCAGTACTTC. Its translation: CASSSLRGGETQYF. Based on the CDR3 plus reference TRBV7-2 and TRBJ2-5, the full variable domain is GAGVSQSPSNKVTEKGKDVELRCDPISGHTALYWYRQSLGQGLEFLIYFQGNSAPDKSGLPSDRFSAERTGGSVSTLTIQRTQQEDSAVYLCASSSLRGGETQYFGPGTRLLVL.

The chain is built from TRBV6-6 and TRBJ1-6; TRBD1 agrees at 10 bases. Germline V gene sequence: CDR1 MNHNY, CDR2 SVGAGI (reference sequence). The CDR3 length is 16 residues. Trimming removed 5 bases from V and 6 bases from J; junction bases left unmatched: 7. The CDR3 protein is CASSPGTGVFNSPLHF. CDR3 in DNA: TGTGCCAGCAGTCCCGGGACAGGGGTGTTTAATTCACCCCTCCACTTT.

This clone was detected a few times. The rearrangement uses TRBV30 and TRBJ1-5; 7 nucleotides align to TRBD1. CDR1 GTSNPN and CDR2 SVGIG come from the germline V gene (reference sequence). The CDR3 length is 16 residues. The trim removed 3 bases at V and 1 base at J, leaving 9 bases unmatched. CDR3 nucleotide sequence: TGTGCCTGGAGGGGGGAGACAGGGAGGAGCAATCAGCCCCAGCATTTT. Translation gives CAWRGETGRSNQPQHF.

The chain is built from TRBV9 and TRBJ2-2; D may be TRBD1 or TRBD2 (5 bases each). The CDR3 has 17 amino acids. Germline V gene data show CDR1 as SGDLS and CDR2 as YYNGEE. V was pared by 0 bases and J by 2 bases, with 14 bases between. CDR3 DNA: TGTGCCAGCAGCGTAGAGCGAGGGGCGGTCAACACCGGGGAGCTGTTTTTT. This sequence encodes CASSVERGAVNTGELFF.

This clone came up a few times. The chain has TRBV5-1 and TRBJ2-5; D uncertain. Trimming cost V 0 bases and J 2 bases, with 14 bases left between them. Germline V gives CDR1 SGHRS, CDR2 YFSETQ. CDR3 length equals 16 residues. The CDR3: CASSLDSTGAQETQYF. CDR3 DNA: TGCGCCAGCAGCTTGGACAGCACTGGTGCTCAAGAGACCCAGTACTTC.

The chain uses TRBV25-1 and TRBJ1-2, with D uncertain. The CDR3 has 14 residues. The germline CDR1 and CDR2 sequences are MGHDK and SYGVNS. Trimming took off 5 bases at V and 5 bases at J, with 15 bases between the two ends. The CDR3 DNA reads as TGTGCCAGCAGTAATTTCCCAGTCCAATATGGCTACACCTTC. It specifies CASSNFPVQYGYTF.

This chain uses TRBV10-3 with TRBJ2-1; 9 nucleotides line up with TRBD2. The germline CDR1 and CDR2 sequences are ENHRY and SYGVKD. The length of the CDR3 is 14 residues. The V and J ends lost 3 bases and 9 bases, in that order; junction bases with no gene match: 6. The CDR3 DNA reads TGTGCCATCAGTGATGAAGCGGGGGGTTTTGAGCAGTTCTTC. It translates to CAISDEAGGFEQFF.

The V gene is TRBV7-8, the J gene TRBJ2-7; perhaps TRBD1 as D (6 bases). Trimming removed 5 bases from V and 2 bases from J, with 19 bases in between. This CDR3 is 16 amino acids long. CDR1 SGHVS and CDR2 FQNEAQ come from the germline V gene. The CDR3 DNA reads as TGTGCCAGCAGCGAGAGCCCCGGACAGCTCACCTACGAGCAGTACGTC. Translation gives CASSESPGQLTYEQYV.

V is TRBV7-6 and J is TRBJ2-7; TRBD1 or TRBD2 may be the D gene (5 bases each). V lost 1 base, J lost 2 bases, and 12 bases lay in between. The germline V gene encodes CDR1 SGHVS and CDR2 FNYEAQ. The CDR3 contains 15 residues. This CDR3 reads CASSLGTGPTYEQYF. The CDR3 DNA reads TGTGCCAGCAGCTTAGGGACGGGACCAACCTACGAGCAGTACTTC.

The chain has TRBV4-1 and TRBJ2-1, with TRBD2 matching over 8 bases. Germline V lookup: CDR1 MGHRA, CDR2 YSYEKL. This CDR3 is 17 amino acids long. V was pared by 1 base and J by 2 bases, with 7 bases of the junction left unmatched. CDR3 loop: CASSQVEGSGTYNEQFF. The DNA for the CDR3 is TGCGCCAGCAGCCAAGTAGAGGGTAGCGGGACCTACAATGAGCAGTTCTTC.

The genes are TRBV11-2 and TRBJ1-1, with D hard to call. Germline V gene data show CDR1 as SGHAT and CDR2 as FQNNGV. This CDR3 is 12 amino acids long. The V and J ends lost 2 bases and 4 bases respectively, with 5 bases between them. CDR3 loop: CASSLQATEAFF. The CDR3 nucleotides are TGTGCCAGCAGCTTACAGGCCACTGAAGCTTTCTTT.

This clone was observed once. This chain joins TRBV15 and TRBJ1-2; 9 bases align to TRBD1. Per the germline V gene, CDR1 is LNHNV and CDR2 is YYDKDF (reference sequence). V lost 4 bases and J lost 4; bases outside the gene matches: 7. This CDR3 has 15 residues. CDR3 loop: CATSTDRGGTYGYTF. In nucleotides, the CDR3 is TGTGCCACCAGCACCGACAGGGGGGGTACCTATGGCTACACCTTC. Complete variable domain (other parts from reference TRBV15 and TRBJ1-2): DAMVIQNPRYQVTQFGKPVTLSCSQTLNHNVMYWYQQKSSQAPKLLFHYYDKDFNNEADTPDNFQSRRPNTSFCFLDIRSPGLGDTAMYLCATSTDRGGTYGYTFGSGTRLTVV.

This chain uses TRBV5-3 with TRBJ1-1, with TRBD1 matching 7 bases. TRBV5-3 is an open reading frame whose function is uncertain. The CDR3 totals 15 residues. J was trimmed by 0 bases and V by 4 bases; bases with no gene match: 6. For the CDR3, the DNA is TGTGCCAGAAGCCACAGGGGTGTGGTGAACACTGAAGCTTTCTTT. This encodes CARSHRGVVNTEAFF.

With regard to this clone: Germline and junction disagree at one end, which may indicate a read error. V gene TRBV2 combines with J gene TRBJ1-5; the match to TRBD1 covers 10 bases. The CDR3 runs 14 residues. The germline CDR1 and CDR2 sequences are SNHLY and FYNNEI. CDR3 region: CASREDRGLQPQHF. The DNA of the CDR3 is TGTGCCAGCAGAGAAGACAGGGGGCTTCAGCCCCAGCATTTT.

The V gene is TRBV7-8, the J gene TRBJ2-7, with TRBD1 identical over 8 bases. The germline V gene encodes CDR1 SGHVS and CDR2 FQNEAQ. The CDR3 is made up of 13 amino acids. V was pared by 4 bases and J by 7 bases, with 6 bases of the junction left unmatched. The CDR3 nucleotides read TGTGCCAGCAGCTCACAGGGGGTAGGGGAGCAGTACGTC. Amino acid sequence: CASSSQGVGEQYV.

This clone was seen just once. This chain connects TRBV7-2 to TRBJ1-2; TRBD1 matches 10 bases. V shed 6 bases and J 6 bases; nucleotides not matched to a gene: 10. Germline V gives CDR1 SGHTA, CDR2 FQGNSA. The CDR3 extends over 15 amino acids. The chain's CDR3 is CASRSRQGAVDGYTF. DNA of the CDR3: TGTGCCAGCAGATCCCGACAGGGGGCAGTTGATGGCTACACCTTC.

The rearrangement joins TRBV18 to TRBJ2-7; D remains unclear. Germline V gives CDR1 KGHSH, CDR2 LQKENI. Trimming pared 1 base from V and 2 bases from J, leaving 6 bases between. The CDR3 is made up of 13 amino acids. The CDR3 DNA sequence: TGTGCCAGCTCACCACAACCCACCTACGAGCAGTACGTC. Translation gives CASSPQPTYEQYV.

CDR3 protein: CASSVAPDYNEQFF. CDR3 bases: TGTGCCAGCAGCGTAGCTCCAGACTACAATGAGCAGTTCTTC. The chain links TRBV9 to TRBJ2-1; D uncertain. CDR3 size: 14 residues. Germline V gene lookup returns CDR1 SGDLS and CDR2 YYNGEE. Trimming left V 0 bases short and J 3 bases short, with 7 bases between.

The V call is TRBV6-5, the J call TRBJ1-2; no reliable D call. CDR3 length: 11 amino acids. Germline V gene sequence: CDR1 MNHEY, CDR2 SVGAGI. V was pared by 8 bases and J by 8 bases, with 12 bases between. CDR3 protein: CASGEQAGYTF. Written as DNA, the CDR3 is TGTGCCAGCGGAGAGCAGGCAGGCTACACCTTC.

The chain has TRBV6-1 and TRBJ1-1; D not resolved. The germline V gene has CDR1 MNHNS and CDR2 SASEGT. The CDR3 extends over 15 amino acids. Trimming removed 3 bases from V and 6 bases from J, with 17 bases in between. The CDR3 loop reads CASSDPAIGLPEAFF. The CDR3 DNA reads as TGTGCCAGCAGTGACCCGGCCATCGGACTACCTGAAGCTTTCTTT.

The rearrangement joins TRBV6-1 to TRBJ1-2, with D maybe TRBD1 (5 bases). Germline V gene data show CDR1 as MNHNS and CDR2 as SASEGT. The CDR3 loop spans 14 amino acids. V gave up 8 bases and J gave up 4 bases, with 17 bases separating them. CDR3 coding DNA: TGTGCCAGCTCGGACGGGGCAGCAATCTATGGCTACACCTTC. It is translated as CASSDGAAIYGYTF.

This chain connects TRBV19 to TRBJ1-1; D might be TRBD1 (5 bases). The CDR3 loop spans 13 amino acids. Trimming removed 5 bases from V and 10 bases from J, with 17 bases in between. Germline V CDR1 and CDR2: LNHDA, SQIVND (reference sequence). The CDR3 DNA reads TGTGCCAGTAGTCCCACCGCGGGGACGGGAGCTTTCTTT. This sequence encodes CASSPTAGTGAFF.